This entry lists 12 T cell receptor beta chains sequenced from one sample in a study of radiation and T cells in renal cell carcinoma. The time point here: blood 2 weeks post-SBRT. Noted treatment: 15 Gy SBRT to primary tumor, nephrectomy 4 weeks later. Sequencing used immunoSEQ multiplex PCR; TCRdb keeps in-frame clones, though not all of them. The sample lists about 150,000 clones, roughly 89% seen once, with over 10% in the top ten. The material sequenced was blood, taken from a patient whose treatment included radiotherapy and nephrectomy. These receptors were obtained from a woman aged 45-59 years with renal cell carcinoma.

The V call is TRBV15, the J call TRBJ1-1; the match to TRBD1 covers 7 bases. The V gene end was trimmed by 0 bases and the J gene end by 2 bases; junction bases not matched to a gene: 6. Looked up from germline, CDR1 is LNHNV and CDR2 is YYDKDF (reference sequence). The CDR3 sequence is 16 residues long. CDR3 sequence reads: CATSREKTGINTEAFF. The CDR3 DNA reads as TGTGCCACCAGCAGAGAGAAGACAGGGATTAACACTGAAGCTTTCTTT.

The chain has TRBV10-3 and TRBJ1-3; D is undetermined. Trimming pared 3 bases from V and 4 bases from J, leaving 10 bases between. Germline V gene sequence: CDR1 ENHRY, CDR2 SYGVKD. The CDR3 has 14 amino acids. CDR3 protein: CAISEATLGNTIYF. The CDR3 DNA is TGTGCCATCAGTGAAGCGACACTCGGAAACACCATATATTTT.

The rearrangement joins TRBV9 to TRBJ1-6, with D maybe TRBD1 (5 bases). Germline CDR1 SGDLS, CDR2 YYNGEE. The CDR3 is 15 residues long. Trimming pared 0 bases from V and 6 bases from J, leaving 10 bases between. CDR3 bases: TGTGCCAGCAGCGTAGGCCCAGGGATTAATTCACCCCTCCACTTT. It is translated as CASSVGPGINSPLHF.

CDR3 sequence: CASSLGRTDTQYF. In DNA, the CDR3 is TGTGCCAGCAGCTTGGGTCGCACAGATACGCAGTATTTT. The chain combines TRBV7-3 with TRBJ2-3, with unresolved D. The CDR3 is 13 amino acids. In germline, CDR1 is SGHTA, CDR2 FQGTGA. Trimming removed 3 bases from V and 1 base from J, with 5 bases in between.

The chain carries TRBV5-5 and TRBJ1-4; D remains ambiguous. This CDR3 spans 16 amino acids. Germline assignment: CDR1 SGHKS and CDR2 YYEKEE (reference sequence). The V end was cut by 1 base, the J end by 3 bases, with 13 bases between. CDR3 sequence reads: CASSLLGRGANEKLFF. In DNA form, the CDR3 reads TGTGCCAGCAGCTTGTTGGGTCGGGGAGCTAATGAAAAACTGTTTTTT.

This chain links TRBV18 with TRBJ1-5; perhaps TRBD1 as D (6 bases). V lost 4 bases to trimming and J lost 3 bases, with 10 bases between them. The CDR3 covers 14 residues. Germline CDR1 reads KGHSH; CDR2 reads LQKENI. CDR3 region: CASSRGASNQPQHF. The CDR3, as DNA: TGTGCCAGCTCACGGGGGGCCTCCAATCAGCCCCAGCATTTT.

This chain uses TRBV7-3 with TRBJ1-2, with D tentatively TRBD1 (5 bases). Looked up from germline, CDR1 is SGHTA and CDR2 is FQGTGA. The CDR3 totals 16 residues. Trimming removed 3 bases at V and 5 bases at J, with 19 bases between. The CDR3 DNA sequence: TGTGCCAGCAGCTTTAGGACCGGGACGCAGGAATATGGCTACACCTTC. This codes for CASSFRTGTQEYGYTF.

The chain uses TRBV7-8 and TRBJ2-3; D gene unclear. V shed 1 base and J shed 1 base, with 3 bases lying between them. Germline values: CDR1 SGHVS, CDR2 FQNEAQ. This CDR3 comprises 13 residues. CDR3 sequence (DNA): TGTGCCAGCAGCTTAGAGCGCACAGATACGCAGTATTTT. Translation gives CASSLERTDTQYF. The complete variable domain, with remaining parts taken from reference TRBV7-8 and TRBJ2-3, reads GAGVSQSPRYKVAKRGQDVALRCDPISGHVSLFWYQQALGQGPEFLTYFQNEAQLDKSGLPSDRFFAERPEGSVSTLKIQRTQQEDSAVYLCASSLERTDTQYFGPGTRLTVL.

The chain joins TRBV2 to TRBJ2-7; the D call may be TRBD1 or TRBD2 (5 bases each). This CDR3 comprises 13 residues. In germline, CDR1 is SNHLY, CDR2 FYNNEI. Trimming stripped 8 bases from V and 5 bases from J, with 16 bases between. This CDR3 reads CASVPQGRHEQYF. DNA for the CDR3: TGTGCCAGCGTCCCGCAGGGACGGCACGAGCAGTACTTC.

V usage is TRBV19 and J usage is TRBJ2-7; D possibly uses TRBD1 or TRBD2 (5 bases each). Trimming cost V 3 bases and J 4 bases, with 16 bases left between them. In germline, CDR1 is LNHDA, CDR2 SQIVND (reference sequence). CDR3 length equals 15 residues. CDR3: CASSIGATGVYEQYF. In DNA form, the CDR3 reads TGTGCCAGTAGTATCGGGGCTACCGGGGTTTACGAGCAGTACTTC.

The rearrangement links TRBV15 to TRBJ1-2; D not resolved. The CDR3 consists of 14 residues. CDR1 and CDR2 from the germline V gene are LNHNV and YYDKDF (reference sequence). Trimming pared 0 bases from V and 1 base from J, leaving 6 bases between. The CDR3 protein is CATSRESVNYGYTF. The CDR3 bases are TGTGCCACCAGCAGAGAGTCAGTTAACTATGGCTACACCTTC.

The chain couples TRBV5-1 to TRBJ2-3; D is unclear. The V gene's germline CDR1 is SGHRS and CDR2 YFSETQ. Trimming took off 4 bases at V and 0 bases at J, with 12 bases between the two ends. The CDR3 extends over 15 amino acids. CDR3 sequence (DNA): TGCGCCAGCAGCCTCGTTGGACCTAGCACAGATACGCAGTATTTT. This translates into CASSLVGPSTDTQYF.